Following are 28 T cell receptor beta chains from one sample sequenced in a study of PD-1 blockade in classical Hodgkin lymphoma. Indicated time point: cycle 4 day 1 (C4D1), after 6 weeks of nivolumab. Each patient experienced a relapse that followed autologous stem cell transplantation, and brentuximab vedotin exposure varied. TCRdb's copy holds only in-frame clones and misses some; the assay was immunoSEQ multiplex PCR. The profile shows roughly 100,000 clones, more than 70% of them singletons. The sequencing here drew on peripheral blood mononuclear cells (PBMCs), taken before the fourth cycle of nivolumab. The origin of the receptors is a human donor with classical Hodgkin lymphoma.

The chain recombines TRBV19 with TRBJ1-2; D is unresolved. The ends were cut back, 5 bases at V and 2 bases at J, with 15 bases in the middle. The CDR3 is 15 residues long. Germline V lookup: CDR1 LNHDA, CDR2 SQIVND (reference sequence). In DNA, the CDR3 is TGTGCCAGTAGTTCCTGGGCGGGAGGGAACTATGGCTACACCTTC. Translation: CASSSWAGGNYGYTF. Using reference TRBV19 and TRBJ1-2 for the parts outside the CDR3, the full variable domain is DGGITQSPKYLFRKEGQNVTLSCEQNLNHDAMYWYRQDPGQGLRLIYYSQIVNDFQKGDIAEGYSVSREKKESFPLTVTSAQKNPTAFYLCASSSWAGGNYGYTFGSGTRLTVV.

This clone was picked up a small number of times. This chain joins TRBV6-5 and TRBJ2-7; TRBD2 aligns across 13 bases. Losses at the gene ends were 6 bases for V and 4 bases for J; bases not matched to a gene: 6. CDR1 and CDR2 (germline): MNHEY, SVGAGI. This CDR3 contains 15 residues. The CDR3: CASSRGLAGSYEQYF. In DNA, the CDR3 is TGTGCCAGCAGCCGGGGACTAGCGGGGAGTTACGAGCAGTACTTC.

The rearrangement links TRBV10-3 to TRBJ1-6; a weak D match, TRBD1 (5 bases). The ends were cut back, 7 bases at V and 6 bases at J, with 16 bases in the middle. The germline V gene encodes CDR1 ENHRY and CDR2 SYGVKD. The CDR3 has 15 amino acids. The CDR3 here is CAIKGEGVVNSPLHF. In nucleotides, the CDR3 is TGTGCCATCAAAGGGGAAGGTGTCGTTAATTCACCCCTCCACTTT.

The rearrangement joins TRBV14 to TRBJ1-5, with no clear D. The germline gives CDR1 SGHDN, CDR2 FVKESK. This CDR3 has 15 residues. V lost 0 bases, J lost 2 bases, and 8 bases lay in between. In nucleotides, the CDR3 is TGTGCCAGCAGCCAAGACCCCCGCGGCAATCAGCCCCAGCATTTT. Protein product: CASSQDPRGNQPQHF.

The V call is TRBV19, the J call TRBJ1-6, with D perhaps TRBD1 (6 bases). V was shortened by 6 bases and J by 7 bases, with 22 bases between the two germline ends. The CDR3 totals 17 residues. Looked up from germline, CDR1 is LNHDA and CDR2 is SQIVND (reference sequence). CDR3 in DNA: TGTGCCAGTAGCAGAGATAGGGGGGGCTCCGCAAATTCACCCCTCCACTTT. Translated, it gives CASSRDRGGSANSPLHF.

The rearrangement joins TRBV5-4 to TRBJ2-3, with TRBD1 matching 8 bases. CDR1 and CDR2 from the germline V gene are SGHNT and YYREEE (reference sequence). V shed 2 bases, J shed 1 base, and the junction held 6 bases outside the gene matches. The length of the CDR3 is 16 residues. This CDR3 is CASSFPPTGGTDTQYF. The CDR3 bases are TGTGCCAGCAGCTTTCCACCGACAGGGGGCACAGATACGCAGTATTTT.

The rearrangement joins TRBV5-4 to TRBJ2-7; D is undetermined. V was clipped by 2 bases and J by 5 bases, with 11 bases between them. The CDR3 has 13 residues. Germline V gives CDR1 SGHNT, CDR2 YYREEE (reference sequence). For the CDR3, the DNA is TGTGCCAGCAGCTTAAAGGGTCTCCACGAGCAGTACTTC. The encoded protein is CASSLKGLHEQYF.

The genes are TRBV5-6 and TRBJ1-5; D gene uncertain. The CDR3 totals 12 residues. Per the germline V gene, CDR1 is SGHDT and CDR2 is YYEEEE. Deletions cut 4 bases from V and 7 bases from J, with 9 bases between. In DNA form, the CDR3 reads TGTGCCAGCAGCGCCGGGTTCCAGCCCCAGCATTTT. Translating gives CASSAGFQPQHF.

V usage is TRBV6-1 and J usage is TRBJ1-4; maybe TRBD1 (6 bases). Germline V CDR1 and CDR2: MNHNS, SASEGT. CDR3 size: 12 residues. V lost 8 bases to trimming and J lost 7 bases, with 11 bases between them. The CDR3 region has the DNA TGTGCCAGCGGGCAGGGGATTGAAAAACTGTTTTTT. Protein: CASGQGIEKLFF.

This chain joins TRBV10-3 and TRBJ2-3; TRBD1 matches at 9 bases. Germline CDR1 ENHRY, CDR2 SYGVKD. The CDR3 has 14 residues. V was pared by 6 bases and J by 0 bases, with 1 base of the junction left unmatched. The CDR3 here is CAISGQGSTDTQYF. Written as DNA, the CDR3 is TGTGCCATCAGCGGACAGGGGAGCACAGATACGCAGTATTTT.

The chain has TRBV6-1 and TRBJ1-5, with D possibly matching TRBD1 (6 bases). This CDR3 contains 17 residues. The V end lost 3 bases, the J end lost 1 base, and 16 bases lay between the germline ends. The germline V gene has CDR1 MNHNS and CDR2 SASEGT. For the CDR3, the DNA is TGTGCCAGCAGTGATGGAGGGGGTTATTGGAGCAATCAGCCCCAGCATTTT. Translation: CASSDGGGYWSNQPQHF.

This clone was detected only once. This sequence joins TRBV19 and TRBJ2-3, with 8 bases matching TRBD2. Germline V gene sequence: CDR1 LNHDA, CDR2 SQIVND (reference sequence). This CDR3 contains 15 residues. V was clipped by 4 bases and J by 2 bases; unmatched bases: 5. This CDR3 is CASSTTSGVTDTQYF. The CDR3 DNA is TGTGCCAGTAGTACAACTAGCGGTGTCACAGATACGCAGTATTTT.

The chain employs TRBV5-1 and TRBJ1-1; 11 nucleotides agree with TRBD1. The CDR3 covers 18 residues. Trimming removed 8 bases from V and 1 base from J; junction bases left unmatched: 16. Per germline, CDR1 SGHRS and CDR2 YFSETQ. CDR3 nucleotides: TGCGCCAGTCATGGGACAGGGGGTGTTAGAAACCGGAACACTGAAGCTTTCTTT. Amino acid sequence: CASHGTGGVRNRNTEAFF. Looking up the rest from reference TRBV5-1 and TRBJ1-1 gives the full variable domain: KAGVTQTPRYLIKTRGQQVTLSCSPISGHRSVSWYQQTPGQGLQFLFEYFSETQRNKGNFPGRFSGRQFSNSRSEMNVSTLELGDSALYLCASHGTGGVRNRNTEAFFGQGTRLTVV.

The rearrangement uses TRBV12-5 and TRBJ2-7; no firm D call. The length of the CDR3 is 12 residues. V lost 6 bases to trimming and J lost 0 bases, with 6 bases between them. Germline V gives CDR1 LGHNT, CDR2 FRNRAP. CDR3 amino acids: CASGSSSYEQYF. DNA of the CDR3: TGTGCTAGTGGATCTTCCTCCTACGAGCAGTACTTC.

This clone was counted a few times. This CDR3 reads CASSLAYATDTQYF. CDR3 DNA: TGTGCCAGCAGCTTGGCCTACGCGACAGATACGCAGTATTTT. The gene calls are TRBV5-8 and TRBJ2-3, with no clear D. CDR1 SGHTS and CDR2 YDEGEE come from the germline V gene. This CDR3 has 14 amino acids. The V end lost 0 bases, the J end lost 3 bases, and 8 bases lay between the germline ends.

The chain carries TRBV5-6 and TRBJ2-2; a weak D match, TRBD1 (6 bases). Germline CDR1 and CDR2: SGHDT and YYEEEE. CDR3 length: 14 residues. V lost 3 bases and J lost 6, with 12 bases in between. The CDR3 nucleotides read TGTGCCAGCAGCTCTCAGGGGTGGGCCGGGGAGCTGTTTTTT. This codes for CASSSQGWAGELFF.

V gene TRBV20-1 combines with J gene TRBJ2-5; D may be TRBD2 (6 bases). CDR1 DFQATT and CDR2 SNEGSKA come from the germline V gene (reference sequence). The length of the CDR3 is 10 residues. V lost 6 bases and J 8 bases, leaving 10 bases between the germline ends. The CDR3 DNA reads TGCAGTGCAAGGACTATAACCCAGTACTTC. Protein product: CSARTITQYF.

This clone was found a few times. This chain uses TRBV28 with TRBJ2-5; 7 bases match TRBD2. Trimming removed 6 bases from V and 5 bases from J; junction bases left unmatched: 12. The CDR3 sequence is 15 residues long. The germline gives CDR1 MDHEN, CDR2 SYDVKM. The DNA of the CDR3 is TGTGCCAGCAGGGAAGCGGCGGGAGCCCCGGAGACCCAGTACTTC. Its protein is CASREAAGAPETQYF.

The chain recombines TRBV18 with TRBJ2-3, with D perhaps TRBD2 (6 bases). V was pared by 1 base and J by 8 bases, with 16 bases between. The CDR3 is made up of 15 amino acids. Germline loops: CDR1 KGHSH, CDR2 LQKENI. The CDR3 DNA sequence: TGTGCCAGCTCACCACTATGGACTATCTCGGCTACGCAGTATTTT. Translation gives CASSPLWTISATQYF. The whole variable domain, remainder taken from reference TRBV18 and TRBJ2-3, is NAGVMQNPRHLVRRRGQEARLRCSPMKGHSHVYWYRQLPEEGLKFMVYLQKENIIDESGMPKERFSAEFPKEGPSILRIQQVVRGDSAAYFCASSPLWTISATQYFGPGTRLTVL.

CDR3 nucleotides: TGTGCCAGCAGCGTAGCCCCGGGCAGTTTGAACACTGAAGCTTTCTTT. Translation: CASSVAPGSLNTEAFF. V is TRBV9 and J is TRBJ1-1, with D unresolved. V lost 0 bases to trimming and J lost 0 bases, with 12 bases between them. Germline V gene data show CDR1 as SGDLS and CDR2 as YYNGEE. CDR3 size: 16 residues.

The CDR3 is CASSARASGHREQFF. CDR3 nucleotides: TGTGCCAGCAGCGCACGGGCTAGCGGGCACCGTGAGCAGTTCTTC. V is TRBV9 and J is TRBJ2-1; 8 bases map to TRBD2. There are 15 residues in the CDR3. Germline lookup yields CDR1 SGDLS and CDR2 YYNGEE. Trimming took 3 bases from V and 9 from J; bases not matched to a gene: 11.

V is TRBV6-5 and J is TRBJ1-6; 7 bases line up with TRBD1. Germline V gene lookup returns CDR1 MNHEY and CDR2 SVGAGI. Trimming removed 5 bases from V and 10 bases from J; junction bases left unmatched: 11. The CDR3 length is 15 residues. CDR3 amino acids: CASSTTWDSRSPLHF. Here the CDR3 DNA reads TGTGCCAGCAGTACCACTTGGGACAGTCGATCACCCCTCCACTTT.

The chain carries TRBV2 and TRBJ2-7, with TRBD2 matching 7 bases. Looked up from germline, CDR1 is SNHLY and CDR2 is FYNNEI. The CDR3 length is 14 residues. V lost 6 bases, J lost 1 base, and 6 bases stayed unmatched. CDR3 in DNA: TGTGCCAGCAGGGGAGGGAGGGGTTCCTACGAGCAGTACTTC. It yields the protein CASRGGRGSYEQYF.

The chain combines TRBV10-3 with TRBJ2-5; the match to TRBD1 covers 10 bases. The CDR3 contains 14 residues. After removal of 9 bases from V and 5 bases from J, the junction contained 9 bases not matched to a gene. CDR1 and CDR2 from the germline V gene are ENHRY and SYGVKD. Here the CDR3 reads CAIQRDRGWETQYF. The DNA for the CDR3 is TGTGCCATTCAGCGGGACAGGGGTTGGGAGACCCAGTACTTC.

The table lists this clone with many counts. The CDR3 here is CASSYSSGGIYNEQFF. Written as DNA, the CDR3 is TGTGCCAGCAGTTACTCGTCGGGCGGAATATACAATGAGCAGTTCTTC. The J gene is TRBJ2-1, the V gene TRBV6-5; D remains unclear. Germline CDR1 reads MNHEY; CDR2 reads SVGAGI. CDR3 size: 16 residues. V was clipped by 0 bases and J by 4 bases, with 13 bases between them.

The chain couples TRBV7-3 to TRBJ1-2; no clear D gene. V was clipped by 5 bases and J by 4 bases, with 17 bases between them. CDR3 length equals 15 residues. Germline V gene data show CDR1 as SGHTA and CDR2 as FQGTGA. CDR3: CASSPPPGLGYGYTF. CDR3 coding DNA: TGTGCCAGCAGCCCACCGCCGGGTCTTGGCTATGGCTACACCTTC.

The chain combines TRBV30 with TRBJ2-7; the D call may be TRBD1 or TRBD2 (5 bases each). Germline loops: CDR1 GTSNPN, CDR2 SVGIG (reference sequence). Trimming cost V 6 bases and J 5 bases, with 20 bases left between them. The CDR3 has 14 amino acids. CDR3 protein: CACHGTLLPHEQYF. The CDR3 coding sequence is TGTGCCTGCCATGGGACCCTCCTCCCGCACGAGCAGTACTTC.

V and J are TRBV10-3 and TRBJ1-1; D might be TRBD1 (5 bases). The germline V and J ends were trimmed by 5 bases and 5 bases, with 9 bases remaining between them. Germline values: CDR1 ENHRY, CDR2 SYGVKD. The length of the CDR3 is 12 residues. Written as DNA, the CDR3 is TGTGCCATCAGTCTAGGGGAAACTGAAGCTTTCTTT. Translated: CAISLGETEAFF.